These 23 T cell receptor beta chains share one sample of origin, sequenced in a study of CD8 T cells in ankylosing spondylitis. TCRdb passed the 5' RACE reads through MiXCR, listing each CDR3 protein once. Of fewer than 350,000 distinct CDR3 sequences listed, 9.5% to 13% are singletons. Material for sequencing was blood, either unsorted or a sorted T cell fraction (not recorded which). Source of these receptors: a female donor with ankylosing spondylitis or in good health (not recorded which).

Ten or more counts support this clonotype. The chain links TRBV20-1 to TRBJ2-7, with TRBD1 matching 7 bases. The CDR3 consists of 13 residues. J gave up 3 bases and V 6 bases, and 8 bases lay outside the gene matches. Per germline, CDR1 DFQATT and CDR2 SNEGSKA (reference sequence). The CDR3 DNA sequence: TGCAGTGCGAGCCCGGGACAGTACTACGAGCAGTACTTC. Protein product: CSASPGQYYEQYF.

In its sample, this clonotype was seen a few times. The CDR3, as DNA: TGTGCCAGCAGCCTGACCTCGACCGAGGAGGGCGAGCAGTACTTC. It encodes CASSLTSTEEGEQYF. The V and J genes are TRBV27 and TRBJ2-7, with D maybe TRBD2 (6 bases). Trimming took off 6 bases at V and 6 bases at J, with 21 bases between the two ends. This CDR3 comprises 15 residues. Germline CDR1 MNHEY, CDR2 SMNVEV (reference sequence).

This clonotype was observed at least ten times. The chain is built from TRBV10-2 and TRBJ2-3; D is ambiguous. Trimming left V 0 bases short and J 6 bases short, with 13 bases between. This CDR3 has 15 amino acids. Germline assignment: CDR1 WSHSY and CDR2 SAAADI. The CDR3 coding sequence is TGCGCCAGCAGTGAGTCGATTCTAGGAGTCGATACGCAGTATTTT. Encoded protein: CASSESILGVDTQYF.

This clonotype has a handful of counts. This chain links TRBV6-5 with TRBJ2-2, with a possible D match to TRBD2 (6 bases). The CDR3 loop spans 17 amino acids. Germline V gives CDR1 MNHEY, CDR2 SVGAGI. The V gene lost 3 bases and the J gene lost 4 bases, with 18 bases spanning the gap. The CDR3 nucleotides read TGTGCCAGCAGTTATCGCCGTGGAGGGGTGGTCACCGGGGAGCTGTTTTTT. This encodes CASSYRRGGVVTGELFF.

To note about this clonotype: A read error may account for a junction end that differs from germline. The J gene is TRBJ2-2, the V gene TRBV7-7, with 7 bases lining up with TRBD2. The V gene's germline CDR1 is SSHAT and CDR2 FNYEAQ (reference sequence). The CDR3 loop spans 15 amino acids. The CDR3 is CASSFSPGGTGELFF. The CDR3 DNA follows: TGTGCTAGCAGCTTCTCTCCGGGGGGCACCGGGGAGCTGTTTTTT.

This clonotype has only a few counts. This sequence joins TRBV5-1 and TRBJ2-5; D call uncertain. Between the trimmed V and J ends, which lost 4 bases and 0 bases, there was a span of 13 bases. The V gene's germline CDR1 is SGHRS and CDR2 YFSETQ. The CDR3 extends over 15 amino acids. The DNA for the CDR3 is TGCGCCAGCAGCATGGCAGACTCGTACCAAGAGACCCAGTACTTC. This gives the protein CASSMADSYQETQYF. The full variable domain, completed using reference TRBV5-1 and TRBJ2-5, is KAGVTQTPRYLIKTRGQQVTLSCSPISGHRSVSWYQQTPGQGLQFLFEYFSETQRNKGNFPGRFSGRQFSNSRSEMNVSTLELGDSALYLCASSMADSYQETQYFGPGTRLLVL.

Many counts were recorded for this clonotype. V gene TRBV18 combines with J gene TRBJ1-2; no definite D call. The V end was cut by 0 bases, the J end by 6 bases, with 8 bases between. This CDR3 is built from 13 residues. From germline, CDR1 is KGHSH and CDR2 LQKENI. CDR3 coding DNA: TGTGCCAGCTCACCACCCGCTAGAGATGGCTACACCTTC. It translates to CASSPPARDGYTF.

This clonotype was counted ten times or more. This chain connects TRBV20-1 to TRBJ2-5; no definite D call. The CDR3 has 13 residues. The ends were cut back, 6 bases at V and 2 bases at J, with 13 bases in the middle. The germline V gene encodes CDR1 DFQATT and CDR2 SNEGSKA (reference sequence). CDR3 protein: CSAPHLNQETQYF. The CDR3 region has the DNA TGCAGTGCCCCCCATTTAAATCAAGAGACCCAGTACTTC.

This clonotype was detected ten times or more. CDR3 sequence (DNA): TGCAGTGCTAGAGCAGGGCCAGATACGCAGTATTTT. Translated: CSARAGPDTQYF. The chain joins TRBV20-1 to TRBJ2-3; possible D gene TRBD1, 5 bases. V dropped 1 base and J dropped 4 bases, with 6 bases sitting between them. The germline gives CDR1 DFQATT, CDR2 SNEGSKA (reference sequence). The CDR3 spans 12 residues.

This clonotype was seen at least ten times. The CDR3 DNA sequence: TGTGCCACCAGCAGAGCTTTGACAGATACGCAGTATTTT. Its protein is CATSRALTDTQYF. This sequence joins TRBV15 and TRBJ2-3; no clear D. Trimming removed 1 base at V and 3 bases at J, with 5 bases between. This CDR3 has 13 residues. CDR1 and CDR2 from the germline V gene are LNHNV and YYDKDF (reference sequence).

This clonotype was recorded at least ten times. The chain links TRBV5-1 to TRBJ2-5; possible D gene TRBD2, 5 bases. CDR1 and CDR2 (germline): SGHRS, YFSETQ. Trimming took off 2 bases at V and 1 base at J, with 15 bases between the two ends. This CDR3 is 16 amino acids long. In DNA form, the CDR3 reads TGCGCCAGCAGCTTAGGTGAAGCGGCCCGCCAAGAGACCCAGTACTTC. The encoded protein is CASSLGEAARQETQYF.

Notes on this clonotype: This clone may be a read error of a much larger clone one base away. The chain employs TRBV4-3 and TRBJ1-4; D gene uncertain. The CDR3 covers 14 residues. The germline V gene has CDR1 LGHNA and CDR2 YSLEER. The CDR3 sequence is CASSQDGVGEKLIF. CDR3 bases: TGCGCCAGCAGCCAAGATGGAGTAGGTGAAAAACTGATTTTT.

The table lists this clonotype with many counts. The CDR3 sequence: CASRLLAGGVTDTQYF. CDR3 coding DNA: TGTGCCAGCAGACTTCTAGCGGGAGGGGTCACAGATACGCAGTATTTT. The chain recombines TRBV7-2 with TRBJ2-3, with 12 positions matching TRBD2. Germline V gene sequence: CDR1 SGHTA, CDR2 FQGNSA. The V gene end was trimmed by 6 bases and the J gene end by 2 bases; junction bases not matched to a gene: 6. This CDR3 comprises 16 residues.

This clonotype was observed at least ten times. The chain links TRBV19 to TRBJ2-2; 8 nucleotides align to TRBD1. Germline CDR1 reads LNHDA; CDR2 reads SQIVND (reference sequence). The V and J ends lost 3 bases and 4 bases, in that order; junction bases with no gene match: 4. The CDR3 covers 15 residues. The CDR3 sequence: CASSIRGPGTGELFF. CDR3 nucleotides: TGTGCCAGTAGTATCAGGGGGCCGGGCACCGGGGAGCTGTTTTTT.

The CDR3 DNA reads as TGTGCCAGCAGAACAGGGGGCAGAGGGGGATCCGAAGAGACCCAGTACTTC. Protein product: CASRTGGRGGSEETQYF. This sequence joins TRBV28 and TRBJ2-5; 9 nucleotides agree with TRBD1. This CDR3 region has 17 residues. The V gene's germline CDR1 is MDHEN and CDR2 SYDVKM. After removal of 6 bases from V and 3 bases from J, the junction contained 14 bases not matched to a gene. The complete variable domain, with remaining parts taken from reference TRBV28 and TRBJ2-5, reads DVKVTQSSRYLVKRTGEKVFLECVQDMDHENMFWYRQDPGLGLRLIYFSYDVKMKEKGDIPEGYSVSREKKERFSLILESASTNQTSMYLCASRTGGRGGSEETQYFGPGTRLLVL.

This clonotype was counted ten times or more. The chain is built from TRBV5-1 and TRBJ2-7, with D tentatively TRBD2 (6 bases). Germline-derived CDR1 and CDR2 are SGHRS and YFSETQ. With 6 bases removed from V and 2 bases from J, the gap between germline ends came to 15 bases. The CDR3 is 14 residues long. The CDR3 DNA follows: TGCGCCAGCAAGGAGGGGCGTAATACCTACGAGCAGTACTTC. This sequence encodes CASKEGRNTYEQYF.

This chain uses TRBV5-1 with TRBJ2-5; TRBD1 matches at 7 bases. The CDR3 runs to 15 residues. Unmatched junction bases numbered 12, after V lost 5 bases and J lost 5 bases. Germline lookup yields CDR1 SGHRS and CDR2 YFSETQ. This CDR3 is CASRPQGTHGETQYF. The CDR3 bases are TGCGCCAGCAGACCACAGGGGACCCACGGGGAGACCCAGTACTTC.

This clonotype was recorded a few times. The V and J genes are TRBV6-2 or TRBV6-3 and TRBJ1-5; 7 nucleotides align to TRBD1. The V segment lost 4 bases and the J segment 3 bases; nucleotides outside the gene matches: 3. This CDR3 is 14 amino acids long. The V gene's germline CDR1 is MNHEY and CDR2 SVGEGT. CDR3 nucleotide sequence: TGTGCCAGCAGTTGGACAGGCCCCAATCAGCCCCAGCATTTT. Translated: CASSWTGPNQPQHF.

This chain uses TRBV2 with TRBJ2-1; D is unclear. The CDR3 totals 15 residues. Trimming stripped 3 bases from V and 0 bases from J, with 9 bases between. Germline assignment: CDR1 SNHLY and CDR2 FYNNEI. CDR3 coding DNA: TGTGCCAGCAGTGATAACCTAAGCTCCTACAATGAGCAGTTCTTC. Residues: CASSDNLSSYNEQFF.

This clonotype was observed a handful of times. The gene calls are TRBV12-3 or TRBV12-4 and TRBJ2-7; D is tentatively TRBD1 or TRBD2 (5 bases each). With 5 bases removed from V and 0 bases from J, the gap between germline ends came to 14 bases. The CDR3 is made up of 15 amino acids. The CDR3 reads CASSPGTVSSYEQYF. CDR3 bases: TGTGCCAGCAGTCCCGGGACGGTAAGCTCCTACGAGCAGTACTTC.

A few counts support this clonotype. V gene TRBV28 combines with J gene TRBJ2-5, with TRBD2 identical over 10 bases. The trim removed 3 bases at V and 2 bases at J, leaving 3 bases unmatched. Looked up from germline, CDR1 is MDHEN and CDR2 is SYDVKM. The CDR3 contains 15 residues. This CDR3 reads CASSFSSGGQETQYF. Here the CDR3 DNA reads TGTGCCAGCAGTTTTTCTAGCGGGGGTCAAGAGACCCAGTACTTC.

This chain joins TRBV5-1 and TRBJ2-1; TRBD1 or TRBD2 may be the D gene (5 bases each). This CDR3 is built from 14 residues. Germline V lookup: CDR1 SGHRS, CDR2 YFSETQ. The germline V and J ends were trimmed by 0 bases and 7 bases, with 11 bases remaining between them. Written as DNA, the CDR3 is TGCGCCAGCAGCTTGGCGGCAGGGACGAATGAGCAGTTCTTC. Amino acid sequence: CASSLAAGTNEQFF.

This sequence joins TRBV27 and TRBJ2-3; D is unclear. Per the germline V gene, CDR1 is MNHEY and CDR2 is SMNVEV (reference sequence). Trimming removed 5 bases from V and 4 bases from J, with 16 bases in between. This CDR3 is 15 amino acids long. The CDR3 loop is CASSPLRNLADTQYF. DNA of the CDR3: TGTGCCAGCAGTCCATTACGGAACCTAGCAGATACGCAGTATTTT.